The following is a TCR beta chain sequence with its context. The CDR3 has 12 residues. V dropped 2 bases and J dropped 8 bases, with 9 bases sitting between them. CDR1 and CDR2 from the germline V gene are MNHEY and SVGEGT. The data derive from a study of blood T cell repertoires in COVID-19. Study-level background: PBMCs, B-cell-depleted T cells, or T cells were the source of the cDNA or gDNA that made up the material.

In the source study's methods: Nucleated cell number was recorded as an estimate derived from reference gene primer amplification. Using immunoSEQ multiplex PCR, the repertoire was profiled, and TCRdb retains in-frame clones only, with some absent. V and J calls and clone size follow that table, whereas D and trimming were derived from the DNA. This table has 150,000 or so clones, about 79% appearing once. The sequencing input was PBMCs or T cells enriched from blood (not recorded which). The clonotype comes from a man aged 50 to 60 who had recovered from COVID-19. The V call is TRBV6-2 or TRBV6-3, the J call TRBJ1-2; D is ambiguous. The chain's CDR3 is CASSYAGFGYTF. Here the CDR3 DNA reads TGTGCCAGCAGTTACGCGGGGTTCGGCTACACCTTC.